Given below is one T cell receptor (beta chain) in context. Its antigen is undetermined. The data were obtained in a study of CD8+ T cells in alopecia areata. Extraction of RNA preceded its reverse transcription into cDNA, which served as the sequencing template. Using immunoSEQ multiplex PCR, the repertoire was profiled, and TCRdb retains in-frame clones only, with some absent. This table holds 200,000 or so clones, more than 45% found once. Study-level points and caveats: Many expanded lesional clones remained in scalp and blood on tofacitinib. Normal skin contains resident alphabeta T cells, and these are also sequenced in scalp samples.

Treatment defined: oral pan-JAK inhibitor, 5-10 mg twice daily. This CDR3 comprises 14 residues. Germline lookup yields CDR1 MGHDK and CDR2 SYGVNS. The ends were cut back, 1 base at V and 2 bases at J, with 6 bases in the middle. Sequencing was performed on CD4+ T cells sorted from blood, taken at week 24, from a patient treated with tofacitinib. This sequence was found in a human donor with alopecia areata. The rearrangement links TRBV25-1 to TRBJ1-5, with D hard to call. In nucleotides, the CDR3 is TGTGCCAGCAGTGAATCTGGGGGCAATCAGCCCCAGCATTTT. Encoded protein: CASSESGGNQPQHF.